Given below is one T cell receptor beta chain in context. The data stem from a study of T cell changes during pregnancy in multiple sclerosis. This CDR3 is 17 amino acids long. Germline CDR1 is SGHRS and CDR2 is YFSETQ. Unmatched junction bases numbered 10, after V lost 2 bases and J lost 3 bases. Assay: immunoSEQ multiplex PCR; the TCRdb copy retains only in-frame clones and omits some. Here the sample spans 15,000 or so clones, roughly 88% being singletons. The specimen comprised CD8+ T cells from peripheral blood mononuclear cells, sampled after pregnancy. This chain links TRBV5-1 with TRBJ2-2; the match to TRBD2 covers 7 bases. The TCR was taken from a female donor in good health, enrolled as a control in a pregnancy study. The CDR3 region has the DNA TGCGCCAGCAGCTTCGCACCAGGGACTACAGACACCGGGGAGCTGTTTTTT. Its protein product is CASSFAPGTTDTGELFF.